This is a list of T cell receptor beta chains from one sample in a study of T-cell reconstitution after alpha-beta-depleted transplantation in children. TCRdb analysed the PCR reads with MiXCR anew, one entry per CDR3 protein. The sample contains around 480,000 distinct CDR3 sequences, around a third of which appear only once. This material consisted of PBMCs from the stem cell graft donor, taken from the stem cell graft. All receptors come from a human donor who donated a stem cell graft to a child with aplastic anemia. The CDR3 runs from the conserved cysteine through the conserved F or W. A D gene is named only where the DNA matches it firmly. Size tells how often a clone was seen (once, few, many) or the class of an expanded clone, and some rows leave it out.

- - TRBJ2-1 TRBV18 TGTGCCAGCTCACCGTCGACTATCTCCTCCTACAATGAGCAGTTCTTC CASSPSTISSYNEQFF
- - TRBJ2-1 TRBV20-1 TGCAGTGCTAAGGTCCCGAGCTCCTACAATGAGCAGTTCTTC CSAKVPSSYNEQFF
TRBD2 few TRBJ2-3 TRBV6-5 TGTGCCAGCAGTTCACCGGGACTAGCGGGAGAGGATACGCAGTATTTT CASSSPGLAGEDTQYF
- few TRBJ2-5 TRBV15 TGTGCCACCAGCAGAGATCCGAGGTTGGGAGAGACCCAGTACTTC CATSRDPRLGETQYF
- - TRBJ1-3 TRBV20-1 TGCAGTGCTAGAGATCACCGGAGCTCTGGAAACACCATATATTTT CSARDHRSSGNTIYF
- - TRBJ2-1 TRBV5-6 TGTGCCAGCAGCTCGACCCCACAGGATCCGAACTCCTACAATGAGCAGTTCTTC CASSSTPQDPNSYNEQFF
- - TRBJ1-5 TRBV12-3/TRBV12-4 TGTGCCAGCAGTGCTTTGGGGCTTAATAGCAATCAGCCCCAGCATTTT CASSALGLNSNQPQHF
TRBD1 few TRBJ1-5 TRBV9 TGTGCCAGCAGGGGACAGGGGGTAGGCAATCAGCCCCAGCATTTT CASRGQGVGNQPQHF
- - TRBJ2-1 TRBV7-7 TGTGCCAGCAGCCCGCGATCCGACTCCACCGCCTCCTACAATGAGCAGTTCTTC CASSPRSDSTASYNEQFF
- few TRBJ2-3 TRBV9 TGTGCCAGCAGCGTTGACAGCTACACAGATACGCAGTATTTT CASSVDSYTDTQYF
TRBD2 - TRBJ2-1 TRBV12-3/TRBV12-4 TGTGCCAGCAGAGCTAGCGGGAGGCACTACAATGAGCAGTTCTTC CASRASGRHYNEQFF
TRBD1 - TRBJ1-3 TRBV7-2 TGTGCCAGCAGCTATACAGGGGCTGGAAACACCATATATTTT CASSYTGAGNTIYF
- - TRBJ2-4 TRBV6-5 TGTGCCAGCAGTTACTCAATCGACAGGGAGGTTGGAGCCAAAAACATTCAGTACTTC CASSYSIDREVGAKNIQYF
- once TRBJ1-5 TRBV20-1 TGCAGTGCTACGTTCAGTGAATATAGCAATCAGCCCCAGCATTTT CSATFSEYSNQPQHF
TRBD1 few TRBJ2-3 TRBV10-3 TGTGCCTCCCAGGGGGCAGATACGCAGTATTTT CASQGADTQYF
- few TRBJ1-4 TRBV11-1 TGTGCCAGCAGCTTGGAAAGGGTTGGACAGTTTGCAACTAATGAAAAACTGTTTTTT CASSLERVGQFATNEKLFF
TRBD2 few TRBJ2-3 TRBV7-3 TGTGCCAGCAGCTTAACGTTCGGACTAGCGGGCCCCGCGGGAACGCAGTATTTT CASSLTFGLAGPAGTQYF
- few TRBJ2-1 TRBV20-1 TGCAGTGCTAGAGACCAAAAGCGGGTTGACTACAATGAGCAGTTCTTC CSARDQKRVDYNEQFF
- - TRBJ1-4 TRBV18 TGTGCCAGCTCACCTCTTAGACAAAAACCTAATGAAAAACTGTTTTTT CASSPLRQKPNEKLFF
- few TRBJ2-5 TRBV10-3 TGTGCCATCAGTGAGCTTGGTCAGGCGGCGGAGACCCAGTACTTC CAISELGQAAETQYF
TRBD2 few TRBJ2-1 TRBV18 TGTGCCAGCTCACCACCAGCAGGGCCCTCGGGGGGTGAGCAGTTCTTC CASSPPAGPSGGEQFF
- - TRBJ2-7 TRBV20-1 TGCAGTGCTGGGGGGCTGGGACCTCTTAACTACGAGCAGTACTTC CSAGGLGPLNYEQYF
TRBD1 - TRBJ1-1 TRBV5-4 TGTGCCAGCAGCGATATGAAACAGGGGGTTTCCGCTTTCTTT CASSDMKQGVSAFF
- - TRBJ2-1 TRBV6-1 TGTGCCAGCAGTGCGGGTTGGAGGGGCGATGAGCAGTTCTTC CASSAGWRGDEQFF
TRBD2 many TRBJ2-7 TRBV6-1 TGTGCCAGCAGTGATATGATAGCGGGAGGAGAGCAGTACTTC CASSDMIAGGEQYF
- few TRBJ1-5 TRBV6-1 TGTGCCAGCCGTAGCCTACCCTATAGCAATCAGCCCCAGCATTTT CASRSLPYSNQPQHF
- - TRBJ2-4 TRBV19 TGTGCCAGTAGTATAGAATCAAAAAACATTCAGTACTTC CASSIESKNIQYF
- few TRBJ2-2 TRBV30 TGTGCCTGGAGGGGGAACAGCAACACCGGGGAGCTGTTTTTT CAWRGNSNTGELFF
TRBD1 - TRBJ1-5 TRBV12-3/TRBV12-4 TGTGCCAGCAGCCGGGGGACAGGGAATCAGCCCCAGCATTTT CASSRGTGNQPQHF
- - TRBJ2-7 TRBV5-1 TGCGCCAGCAGCTTGGGGGGATCGGACTCCTCCTACGAGCAGTACTTC CASSLGGSDSSYEQYF
TRBD2 few TRBJ2-3 TRBV20-1 TGCAGTGCTAGAAAGGGACTAGCGGGAGCGGGGTATTTT CSARKGLAGAGYF
TRBD1 - TRBJ2-5 TRBV12-3/TRBV12-4 TGTGCCAGTCGTATCGGGACAGGGAAGACCCAGTACTTC CASRIGTGKTQYF
TRBD1 - TRBJ1-1 TRBV20-1 TGCAGTGCCCCCGGACAGGGGGGAGCTTTCTTT CSAPGQGGAFF
TRBD2 - TRBJ2-3 TRBV30 TGTGCCCTGTCTAGCGGGTCGGTAGATACGCAGTATTTT CALSSGSVDTQYF
- - TRBJ2-3 TRBV28 TGTGCCAGCAGTTCAGGGGGGGCCGAAACGCAGTATTTT CASSSGGAETQYF
TRBD1 few TRBJ2-7 TRBV6-5 TGTGCCAGCAGTTCCCTCGGGACAGGGGGATACGAGCAGTACTTC CASSSLGTGGYEQYF
- - TRBJ1-3 TRBV15 TGTGCCACCACCAGGAGGGGACCTCTGGGGGGAAACACCATATATTTT CATTRRGPLGGNTIYF
- - TRBJ2-3 TRBV5-1 TGCGCCAGCAGCTTGGGGCAGGGGCGATCAGATACGCAGTATTTT CASSLGQGRSDTQYF
- - TRBJ2-3 TRBV7-6 TGTGCCAGCACCCCTAGGGATAGCACAGATACGCAGTATTTT CASTPRDSTDTQYF
TRBD2 few TRBJ2-3 TRBV28 TGTGCCAGCAGCCGACGACTAGCGGTTCCTAGCACAGATACGCAGTATTTT CASSRRLAVPSTDTQYF